The 9 T cell receptor beta chains presented below share a single source sample, sequenced in a study of cytomegalovirus exposure and HLA in healthy donors. PCR was performed using 60 Vbeta and 13 Jbeta primers. Measured with immunoSEQ multiplex PCR; TCRdb has only the in-frame clones, and not every one. The profile shows about 160,000 clones, around four fifths of them singletons. Sequencing used PBMCs. The receptors were gathered from a woman aged 25 to 39 in good health and CMV-seronegative.

This clone has only a few counts. The V and J genes are TRBV27 and TRBJ2-1; D is possibly TRBD2 (6 bases). Deletions cut 7 bases from V and 4 bases from J, with 17 bases between. The CDR3 has 15 residues. Germline V gene sequence: CDR1 MNHEY, CDR2 SMNVEV (reference sequence). The CDR3 nucleotides read TGTGCCAGCAAAGTTTCCGGGACTGGTTACAATGAGCAGTTCTTC. Its protein product is CASKVSGTGYNEQFF.

The genes are TRBV9 and TRBJ1-3; the D gene is possibly TRBD1 (6 bases). The CDR3 totals 16 residues. V lost 2 bases and J 2 bases, leaving 14 bases between the germline ends. CDR1 and CDR2 from the germline V gene are SGDLS and YYNGEE. CDR3: CASSVRQAGTGNTIYF. CDR3 sequence (DNA): TGTGCCAGCAGCGTCCGACAGGCTGGGACTGGAAACACCATATATTTT.

The chain uses TRBV14 and TRBJ1-3; 8 nucleotides align to TRBD1. The V gene end was trimmed by 6 bases and the J gene end by 4 bases; junction bases not matched to a gene: 8. The CDR3 loop spans 15 amino acids. Germline V lookup: CDR1 SGHDN, CDR2 FVKESK. CDR3 sequence (DNA): TGTGCCAGCAGTCCTCCGGGACAGGAAGGAAACACCATATATTTT. Its translation is CASSPPGQEGNTIYF. Full variable domain (missing parts from reference TRBV14 and TRBJ1-3): EAGVTQFPSHSVIEKGQTVTLRCDPISGHDNLYWYRRVMGKEIKFLLHFVKESKQDESGMPNNRFLAERTGGTYSTLKVQPAELEDSGVYFCASSPPGQEGNTIYFGEGSWLTVV.

The J gene is TRBJ1-4, the V gene TRBV7-9, with a possible D match to TRBD1 (5 bases). Between the trimmed V and J ends, which lost 6 bases and 3 bases, there was a span of 17 bases. The CDR3 loop spans 16 amino acids. CDR1 is SEHNR and CDR2 is FQNEAQ in the germline V gene (reference sequence). The CDR3 loop is CASRLGVQGSNEKLFF. Written as DNA, the CDR3 is TGTGCCAGCAGGCTAGGGGTGCAGGGTTCTAATGAAAAACTGTTTTTT.

This chain uses TRBV6-1 with TRBJ2-1; a weak D match, TRBD1 (5 bases). The V gene's germline CDR1 is MNHNS and CDR2 SASEGT. The ends were cut back, 2 bases at V and 10 bases at J, with 12 bases in the middle. The CDR3 spans 13 residues. CDR3 DNA: TGTGCCAGCAGTGAAATGGGGCAGGGCGAGCAGTTCTTC. It yields the protein CASSEMGQGEQFF.

Remarks on this clone: Relative to the germline gene, one junction end is altered; a read error may explain this. The V call is TRBV30, the J call TRBJ1-2; 9 nucleotides match TRBD1. CDR1 and CDR2 (germline): GTSNPN, SVGIG (reference sequence). The CDR3 has 13 residues. This chain's CDR3 is CAWGPGQGHGHTF. The CDR3 DNA is TGTGCCTGGGGTCCAGGACAGGGGCATGGCCACACCTTC.

The V gene is TRBV5-1, the J gene TRBJ1-4; 7 bases fit TRBD1. The CDR3 has 15 amino acids. Trimming at V came to 4 bases and at J to 6 bases, leaving 9 bases not matched to a gene. The germline gives CDR1 SGHRS, CDR2 YFSETQ. The CDR3 nucleotides read TGCGCCAGCAGCCCCCGACAGGGACGAGATGAAAAACTGTTTTTT. Amino acid sequence: CASSPRQGRDEKLFF.

The rearrangement links TRBV5-1 to TRBJ2-5; D perhaps matches TRBD2 (6 bases). The CDR3 is made up of 17 amino acids. V lost 4 bases, J lost 1 base, and 20 bases lay in between. Per the germline V gene, CDR1 is SGHRS and CDR2 is YFSETQ. The CDR3 bases are TGCGCCAGCAGCCCCCGTTGGAGGGCGGGGCCCCAAGAGACCCAGTACTTC. Protein: CASSPRWRAGPQETQYF.

The chain links TRBV7-6 to TRBJ2-7; the D gene is possibly TRBD2 (7 bases). V dropped 1 base and J dropped 4 bases, with 14 bases sitting between them. Per germline, CDR1 SGHVS and CDR2 FNYEAQ. The CDR3 extends over 15 amino acids. CDR3 residues: CASSLGGGQTYEQYF. DNA for the CDR3: TGTGCCAGCAGCTTAGGGGGGGGGCAAACTTACGAGCAGTACTTC.